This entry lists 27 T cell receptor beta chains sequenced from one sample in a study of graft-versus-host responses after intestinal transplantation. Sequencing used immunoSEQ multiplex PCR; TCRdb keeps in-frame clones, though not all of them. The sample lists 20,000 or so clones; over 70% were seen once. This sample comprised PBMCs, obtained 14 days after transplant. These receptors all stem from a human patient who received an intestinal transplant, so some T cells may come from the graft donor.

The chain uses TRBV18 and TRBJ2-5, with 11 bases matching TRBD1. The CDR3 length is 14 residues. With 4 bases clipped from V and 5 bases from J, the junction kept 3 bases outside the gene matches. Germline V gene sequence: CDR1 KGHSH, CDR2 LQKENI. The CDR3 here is CASSRGTGGETQYF. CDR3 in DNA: TGTGCCAGCTCACGCGGGACAGGGGGTGAGACCCAGTACTTC.

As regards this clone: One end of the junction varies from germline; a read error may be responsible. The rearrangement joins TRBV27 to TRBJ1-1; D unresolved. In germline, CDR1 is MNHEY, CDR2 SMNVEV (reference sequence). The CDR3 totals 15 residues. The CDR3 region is CAGSFIGPMNTEAFF. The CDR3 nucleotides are TGTGCCGGCAGTTTCATCGGGCCCATGAACACTGAAGCTTTCTTT.

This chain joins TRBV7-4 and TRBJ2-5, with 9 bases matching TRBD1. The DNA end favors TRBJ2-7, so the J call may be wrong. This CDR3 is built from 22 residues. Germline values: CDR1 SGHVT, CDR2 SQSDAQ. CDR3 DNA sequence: TGTGCCAGCAGTTTTTTCCGGGACAGGGCTCCGAAAGAAGGTTTTGGACTCTACGAGCAGTACTTC. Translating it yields CASSFFRDRAPKEGFGLYEQYF.

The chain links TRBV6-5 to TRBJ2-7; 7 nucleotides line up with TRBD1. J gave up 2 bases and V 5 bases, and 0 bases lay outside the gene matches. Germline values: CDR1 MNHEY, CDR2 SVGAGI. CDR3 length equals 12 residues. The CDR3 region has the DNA TGTGCCAGCAGTGGGACAGCCTACGAGCAGTACTTC. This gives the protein CASSGTAYEQYF.

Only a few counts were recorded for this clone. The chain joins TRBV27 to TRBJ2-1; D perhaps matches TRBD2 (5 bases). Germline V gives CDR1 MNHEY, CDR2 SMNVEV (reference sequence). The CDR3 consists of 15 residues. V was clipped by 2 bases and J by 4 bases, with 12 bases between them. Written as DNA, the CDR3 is TGTGCCAGCAGTTTAGTTCTGGACTCTTACAATGAGCAGTTCTTC. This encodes CASSLVLDSYNEQFF.

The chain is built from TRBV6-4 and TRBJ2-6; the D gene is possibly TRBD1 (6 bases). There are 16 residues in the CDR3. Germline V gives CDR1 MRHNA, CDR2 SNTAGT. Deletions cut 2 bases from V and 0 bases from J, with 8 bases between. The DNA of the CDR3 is TGTGCCAGCAGTGACCAGACAGGCTCTGGGGCCAACGTCCTGACTTTC. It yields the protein CASSDQTGSGANVLTF.

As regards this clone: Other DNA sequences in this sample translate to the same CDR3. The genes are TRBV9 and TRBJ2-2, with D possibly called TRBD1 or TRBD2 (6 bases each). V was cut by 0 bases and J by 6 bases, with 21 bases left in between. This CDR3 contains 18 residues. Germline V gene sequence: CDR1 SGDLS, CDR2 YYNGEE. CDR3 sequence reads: CASSVDLGGGASSGELFF. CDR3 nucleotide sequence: TGTGCCAGCAGCGTAGATTTGGGGGGCGGGGCCTCTTCCGGGGAGCTGTTTTTT.

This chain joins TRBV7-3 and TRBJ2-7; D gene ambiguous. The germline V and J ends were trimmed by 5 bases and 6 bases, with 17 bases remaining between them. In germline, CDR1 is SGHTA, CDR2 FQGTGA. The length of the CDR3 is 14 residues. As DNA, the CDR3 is TGTGCCAGCAGCGAGATGCCAGGCGCTCTCGAGCAGTACTTC. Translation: CASSEMPGALEQYF.

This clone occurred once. In nucleotides, the CDR3 is TGCGCCAGCAGTGCCGGTAGGGAGACCCAGTACTTC. It yields the protein CASSAGRETQYF. The J gene is TRBJ2-5, the V gene TRBV10-1; D remains unclear. The germline CDR1 and CDR2 sequences are WNHNN and SYGVQD (reference sequence). This CDR3 is built from 12 residues. V gave up 4 bases and J gave up 5 bases, with 8 bases separating them.

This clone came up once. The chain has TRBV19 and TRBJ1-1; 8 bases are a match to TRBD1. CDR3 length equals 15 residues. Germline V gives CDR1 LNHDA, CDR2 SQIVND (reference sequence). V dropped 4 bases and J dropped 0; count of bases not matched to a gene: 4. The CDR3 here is CASSRRQGLNTEAFF. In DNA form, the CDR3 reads TGTGCCAGTAGTAGGAGACAGGGGTTGAACACTGAAGCTTTCTTT.

CDR3 sequence (DNA): TGTGCCAGCAGCTCCCTGAGGCAGGCCTACGAGCAGTACTTC. Translation gives CASSSLRQAYEQYF. V gene TRBV7-2 combines with J gene TRBJ2-5; no reliable D call. The DNA end favors TRBJ2-7, so the J call may be wrong. The V gene's germline CDR1 is SGHTA and CDR2 FQGNSA. The CDR3 consists of 14 residues.

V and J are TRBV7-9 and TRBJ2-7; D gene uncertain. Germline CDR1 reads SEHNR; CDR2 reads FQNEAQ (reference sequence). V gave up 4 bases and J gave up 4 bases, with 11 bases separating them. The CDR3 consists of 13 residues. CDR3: CASSSYPYYEQYF. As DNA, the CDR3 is TGTGCCAGCAGCTCATACCCGTATTACGAGCAGTACTTC.

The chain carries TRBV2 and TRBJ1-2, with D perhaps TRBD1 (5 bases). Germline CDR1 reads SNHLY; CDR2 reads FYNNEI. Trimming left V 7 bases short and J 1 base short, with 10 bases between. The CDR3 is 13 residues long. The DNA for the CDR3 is TGTGCCAGCATGAGGGACGGTAACTATGGCTACACCTTC. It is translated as CASMRDGNYGYTF.

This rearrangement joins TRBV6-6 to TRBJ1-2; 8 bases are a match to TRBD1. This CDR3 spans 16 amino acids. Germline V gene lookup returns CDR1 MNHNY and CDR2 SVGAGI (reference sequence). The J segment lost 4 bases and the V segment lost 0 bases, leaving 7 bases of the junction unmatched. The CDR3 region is CASSYSAGGARYGYTF. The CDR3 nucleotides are TGTGCCAGCAGTTACTCGGCAGGGGGCGCCCGCTATGGCTACACCTTC.

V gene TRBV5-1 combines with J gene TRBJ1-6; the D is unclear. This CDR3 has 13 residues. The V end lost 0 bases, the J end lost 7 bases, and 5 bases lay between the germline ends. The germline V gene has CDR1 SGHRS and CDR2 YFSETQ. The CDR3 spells CASSLGPNSPLHF. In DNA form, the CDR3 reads TGCGCCAGCAGCTTGGGACCGAATTCACCCCTCCACTTT.

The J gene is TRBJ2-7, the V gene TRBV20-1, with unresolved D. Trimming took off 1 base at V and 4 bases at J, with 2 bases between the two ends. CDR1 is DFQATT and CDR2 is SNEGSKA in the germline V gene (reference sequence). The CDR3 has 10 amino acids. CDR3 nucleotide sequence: TGCAGTGCTAGAGTTTACGAGCAGTACTTC. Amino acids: CSARVYEQYF.

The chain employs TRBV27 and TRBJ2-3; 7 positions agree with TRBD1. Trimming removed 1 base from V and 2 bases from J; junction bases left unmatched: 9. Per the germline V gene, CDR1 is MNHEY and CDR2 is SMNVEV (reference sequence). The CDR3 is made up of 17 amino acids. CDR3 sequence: CASSLYPLGTDTDTQYF. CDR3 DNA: TGTGCCAGCAGTTTATACCCCCTCGGGACAGACACAGATACGCAGTATTTT.

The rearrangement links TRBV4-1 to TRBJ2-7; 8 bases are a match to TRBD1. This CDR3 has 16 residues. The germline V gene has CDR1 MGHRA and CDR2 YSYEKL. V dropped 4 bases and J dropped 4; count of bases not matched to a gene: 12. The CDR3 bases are TGCGCCAGCAGCCCATTTTTTGGACAGGGTAGGTACGAGCAGTACTTC. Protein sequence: CASSPFFGQGRYEQYF.

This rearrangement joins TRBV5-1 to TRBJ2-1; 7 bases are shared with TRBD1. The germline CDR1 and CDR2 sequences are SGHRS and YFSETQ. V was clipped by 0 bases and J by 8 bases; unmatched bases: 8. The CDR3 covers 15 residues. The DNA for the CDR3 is TGCGCCAGCAGCTTGGGAGACAGGGTAATTCATGAGCAGTTCTTC. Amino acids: CASSLGDRVIHEQFF. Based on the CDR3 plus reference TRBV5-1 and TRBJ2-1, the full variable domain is KAGVTQTPRYLIKTRGQQVTLSCSPISGHRSVSWYQQTPGQGLQFLFEYFSETQRNKGNFPGRFSGRQFSNSRSEMNVSTLELGDSALYLCASSLGDRVIHEQFFGPGTRLTVL.

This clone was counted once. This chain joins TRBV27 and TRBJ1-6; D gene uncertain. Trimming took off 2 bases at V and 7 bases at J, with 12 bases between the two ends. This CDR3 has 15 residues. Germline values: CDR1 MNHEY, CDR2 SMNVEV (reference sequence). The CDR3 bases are TGTGCCAGCAGTTTAACACCGGAACTCAATTCACCCCTCCACTTT. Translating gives CASSLTPELNSPLHF.

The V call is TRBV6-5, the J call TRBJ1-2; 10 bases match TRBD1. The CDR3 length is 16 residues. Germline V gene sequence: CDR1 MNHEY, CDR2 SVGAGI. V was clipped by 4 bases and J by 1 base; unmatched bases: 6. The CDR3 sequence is CASSSGQGLSNYGYTF. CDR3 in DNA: TGTGCCAGCAGTTCGGGACAGGGGTTGAGTAACTATGGCTACACCTTC.

The CDR3 sequence is CASSLTWSTDTQYF. The CDR3 DNA is TGTGCCAGCAGCTTAACGTGGAGCACAGATACGCAGTATTTT. The V call is TRBV7-6, the J call TRBJ2-3; D unresolved. The length of the CDR3 is 14 residues. Germline V gene sequence: CDR1 SGHVS, CDR2 FNYEAQ. Trimming took off 2 bases at V and 0 bases at J, with 6 bases between the two ends.

CDR3 nucleotides: TGCGCCAGCAGCAGACGCGGGGGAGCGGGGGGGCCTAGGGACGAGCAGTACTTC. Encoded protein: CASSRRGGAGGPRDEQYF. This chain joins TRBV5-1 and TRBJ2-7, with 10 bases that match TRBD2. The V gene's germline CDR1 is SGHRS and CDR2 YFSETQ. The CDR3 contains 18 residues. J gave up 5 bases and V 4 bases, and 18 bases lay outside the gene matches.

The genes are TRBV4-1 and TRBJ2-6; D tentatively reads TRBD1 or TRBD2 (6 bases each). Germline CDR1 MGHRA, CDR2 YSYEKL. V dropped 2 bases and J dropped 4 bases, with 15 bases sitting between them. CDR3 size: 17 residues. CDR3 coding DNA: TGCGCCAGCAGCCAACTGCTAGGAGGGGGAGGGGCCAACGTCCTGACTTTC. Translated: CASSQLLGGGGANVLTF.

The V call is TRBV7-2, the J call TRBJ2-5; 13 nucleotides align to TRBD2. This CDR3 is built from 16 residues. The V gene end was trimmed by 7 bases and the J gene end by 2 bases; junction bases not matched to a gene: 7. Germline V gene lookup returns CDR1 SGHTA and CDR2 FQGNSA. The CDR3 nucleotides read TGTGCCAGCAATACACTAGCGGGGGGGAGGCAAGAGACCCAGTACTTC. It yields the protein CASNTLAGGRQETQYF.

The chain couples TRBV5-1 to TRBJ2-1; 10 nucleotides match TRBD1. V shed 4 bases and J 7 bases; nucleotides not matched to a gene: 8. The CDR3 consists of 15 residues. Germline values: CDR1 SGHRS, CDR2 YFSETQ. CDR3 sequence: CASSPGTGDGNEQFF. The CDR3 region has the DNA TGCGCCAGCAGCCCCGGGACAGGGGACGGTAATGAGCAGTTCTTC.

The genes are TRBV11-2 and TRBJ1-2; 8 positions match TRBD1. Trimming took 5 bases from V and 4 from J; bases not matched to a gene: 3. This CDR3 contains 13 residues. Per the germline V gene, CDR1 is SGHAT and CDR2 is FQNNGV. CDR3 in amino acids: CASSRDRGYGYTF. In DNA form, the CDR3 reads TGTGCCAGCAGCCGTGACAGGGGCTATGGCTACACCTTC.